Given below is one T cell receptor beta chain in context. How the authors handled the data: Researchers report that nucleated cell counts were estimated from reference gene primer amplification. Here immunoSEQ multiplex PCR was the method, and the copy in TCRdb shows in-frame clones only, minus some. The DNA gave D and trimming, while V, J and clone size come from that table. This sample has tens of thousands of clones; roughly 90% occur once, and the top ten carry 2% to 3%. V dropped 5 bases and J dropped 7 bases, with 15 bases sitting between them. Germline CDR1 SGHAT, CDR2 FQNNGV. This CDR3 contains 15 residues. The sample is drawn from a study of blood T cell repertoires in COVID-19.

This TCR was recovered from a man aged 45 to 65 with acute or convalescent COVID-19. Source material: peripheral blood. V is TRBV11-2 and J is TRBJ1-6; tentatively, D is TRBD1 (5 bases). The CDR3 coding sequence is TGTGCCAGCAGCCTATACTGGAGGGGAAATTCACCCCTCCACTTT. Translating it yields CASSLYWRGNSPLHF.